This T cell receptor (beta chain) was found in a study of control samples from healthy donors and cancer patients. V was pared by 4 bases and J by 1 base, with 5 bases of the junction left unmatched. In germline, CDR1 is MGHRA, CDR2 YSYEKL. This CDR3 comprises 15 residues. The data were produced by immunoSEQ multiplex PCR, yet TCRdb's version contains in-frame clones alone and is incomplete. The sample records around 160,000 clones, more than 85% being singletons. This chain connects TRBV4-1 to TRBJ2-7; TRBD1 agrees at 9 bases. The TCR originated in a man between 18 and 29 years old in good health. Sample: blood. CDR3 DNA: TGCGCCAGCAGCCGCGGACAGGGGTCTTCCTACGAGCAGTACTTC. This gives the protein CASSRGQGSSYEQYF.